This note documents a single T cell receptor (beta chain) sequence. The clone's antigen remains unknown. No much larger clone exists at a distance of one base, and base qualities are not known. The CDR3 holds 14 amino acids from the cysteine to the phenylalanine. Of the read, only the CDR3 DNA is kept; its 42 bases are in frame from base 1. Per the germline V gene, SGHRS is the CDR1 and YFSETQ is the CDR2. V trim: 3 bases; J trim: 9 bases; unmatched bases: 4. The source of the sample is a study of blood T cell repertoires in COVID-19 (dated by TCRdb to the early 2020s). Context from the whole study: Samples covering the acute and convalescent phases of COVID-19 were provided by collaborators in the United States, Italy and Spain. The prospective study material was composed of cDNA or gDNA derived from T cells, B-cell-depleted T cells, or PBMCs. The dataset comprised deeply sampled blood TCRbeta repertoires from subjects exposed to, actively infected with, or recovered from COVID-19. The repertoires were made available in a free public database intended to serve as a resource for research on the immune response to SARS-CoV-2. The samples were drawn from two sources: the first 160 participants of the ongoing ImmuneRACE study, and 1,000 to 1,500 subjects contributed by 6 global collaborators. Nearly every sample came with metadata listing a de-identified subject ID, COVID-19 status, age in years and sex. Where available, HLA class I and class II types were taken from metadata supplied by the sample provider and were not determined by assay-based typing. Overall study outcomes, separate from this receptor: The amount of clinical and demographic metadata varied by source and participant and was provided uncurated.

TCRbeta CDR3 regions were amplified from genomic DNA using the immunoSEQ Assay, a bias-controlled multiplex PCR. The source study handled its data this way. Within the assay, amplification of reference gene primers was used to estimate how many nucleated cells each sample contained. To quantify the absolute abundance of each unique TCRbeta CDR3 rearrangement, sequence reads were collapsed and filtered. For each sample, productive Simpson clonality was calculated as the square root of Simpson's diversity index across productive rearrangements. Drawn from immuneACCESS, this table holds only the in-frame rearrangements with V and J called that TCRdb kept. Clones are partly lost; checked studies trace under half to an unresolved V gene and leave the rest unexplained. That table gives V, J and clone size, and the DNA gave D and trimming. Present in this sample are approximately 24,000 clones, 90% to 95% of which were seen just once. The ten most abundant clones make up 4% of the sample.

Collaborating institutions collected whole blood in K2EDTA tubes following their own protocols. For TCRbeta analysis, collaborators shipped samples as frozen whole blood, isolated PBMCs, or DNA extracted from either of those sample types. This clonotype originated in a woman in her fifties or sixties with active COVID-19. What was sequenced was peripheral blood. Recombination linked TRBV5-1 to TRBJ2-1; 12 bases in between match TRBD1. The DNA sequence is TGCGCCAGCAGCTCCGGGACAGGGGGCGTTGAGCAGTTCTTC. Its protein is CASSSGTGGVEQFF.